What follows are 2 T cell receptor beta chains derived from one specimen sequenced in a study of T cells in localized non-small cell lung cancer. TCRdb keeps only in-frame clones here, not all; method: immunoSEQ multiplex PCR. The data contain tens of thousands of clones, roughly 90% of them seen just once; the ten biggest clones take up 5.5% to 6.5%. The sequencing here drew on PBMCs, taken before any cancer treatment. These TCRs come from a man aged 40-75 years with stage II lung adenocarcinoma.

This rearrangement joins TRBV19 to TRBJ2-1, with 14 bases matching TRBD2. The CDR3 loop spans 13 amino acids. CDR1 is LNHDA and CDR2 is SQIVND in the germline V gene (reference sequence). V gave up 4 bases and J gave up 13 bases; unmatched junction bases: 3. In DNA form, the CDR3 reads TGTGCCAGTAGTACGGGACTAGCGGGAGAACAGTTCTTC. Protein product: CASSTGLAGEQFF.

The V and J genes are TRBV6-1 and TRBJ1-2; TRBD1 is a possible D gene (5 bases). This CDR3 is 14 amino acids long. The V end was cut by 5 bases, the J end by 4 bases, with 14 bases between. Germline lookup yields CDR1 MNHNS and CDR2 SASEGT. The CDR3 here is CASSRRGLLYGYTF. DNA of the CDR3: TGTGCCAGCAGTAGGAGGGGACTCCTCTATGGCTACACCTTC.